This T cell receptor (beta chain) was sequenced for a study of metastatic and nonmetastatic thyroid tumors. Trimming cost V 1 base and J 2 bases, with 14 bases left between them. The CDR3 loop spans 16 amino acids. Germline CDR1 is SGHRS and CDR2 is YFSETQ. No patient had received any treatment before thyroid surgery. TCRdb reanalyzed the PCR reads via MiXCR. The sample contains 20,000 to 30,000 clones, around an eighth of which appear only once. Source material: blood. The sequence came from a female donor with papillary thyroid cancer or a benign thyroid nodule (not recorded which). Some clones in this sample may be carry-over from other donors' samples. The rearrangement joins TRBV5-1 to TRBJ2-3, with D possibly TRBD2 on 6 matching bases. For the CDR3, the DNA is TGCGCCAGCAGCTTGTGGGGGGATGGGACCACAGATACGCAGTATTTT. The encoded protein is CASSLWGDGTTDTQYF.